This T cell receptor beta chain was identified during a study of OX40 agonist ivuxolimab in advanced cancers. Notes on the study in general: Mean expanded clone counts were higher in CD8+ than CD4+ T cells. A proportion of nonresponders additionally exhibited low normalized T-cell clonal expansion.

Produced via immunoSEQ multiplex PCR; TCRdb's table is partial and in-frame only. The sample holds tens of thousands of clones, 82% seen once. The V and J ends lost 0 bases and 5 bases respectively, with 11 bases between them. The germline CDR1 and CDR2 sequences are SGHRS and YFSETQ. The CDR3 contains 14 residues. Drawing of blood for sampling happened at baseline, at cycle 4 day 1, and at cycle 7 day 1. The sample holds a few counts of this clone. Its antigen is unknown. The chain links TRBV5-1 to TRBJ2-5; D call uncertain. The sequenced sample was CD4+ or CD8+ T cells sorted from blood, obtained in a trial of the OX40 agonist ivuxolimab. This receptor was obtained from an adult with an advanced solid tumor such as melanoma, head and neck, liver or kidney cancer. The CDR3 loop reads CASSLALGFETQYF. DNA for the CDR3: TGCGCCAGCAGCTTGGCCTTGGGGTTTGAGACCCAGTACTTC.